These 29 T cell receptor beta chains came from one sample sequenced in a study of cytomegalovirus exposure and HLA in healthy donors. Both 60 Vbeta primers and 13 Jbeta primers went into the PCR. Assay used: immunoSEQ multiplex PCR; TCRdb lists only in-frame clones, some missing. The table has around 150,000 clones, 65% to 85% seen once. Source material: PBMCs. These receptors were obtained from a man aged 35 to 55 in good health and CMV-seropositive.

The chain joins TRBV5-4 to TRBJ2-5; the match to TRBD1 covers 8 bases. The end of the DNA is better explained by TRBJ2-7, so the J call may be wrong. This CDR3 spans 15 amino acids. Per the germline V gene, CDR1 is SGHNT and CDR2 is YYREEE (reference sequence). CDR3 sequence reads: CASSRPGQESYEQYF. In DNA form, the CDR3 reads TGTGCCAGCAGTCGTCCGGGACAGGAATCCTACGAGCAGTACTTC.

The chain recombines TRBV4-3 with TRBJ1-2; D unresolved. Trimming shortened V by 0 bases and J by 7 bases, and 18 bases separated the two germline ends. Germline assignment: CDR1 LGHNA and CDR2 YSLEER. This CDR3 has 16 residues. The CDR3 protein is CASSQDPVIRTLGYTF. DNA of the CDR3: TGCGCCAGCAGCCAAGATCCAGTTATCCGGACTCTTGGCTACACCTTC.

The rearrangement links TRBV5-6 to TRBJ2-3, with D perhaps matching TRBD1 (6 bases). Deletions cut 4 bases from V and 0 bases from J, with 15 bases between. In germline, CDR1 is SGHDT, CDR2 YYEEEE. This CDR3 comprises 16 residues. The CDR3 region has the DNA TGTGCCAGCAGCCGGGACACATCCTTTAGCACAGATACGCAGTATTTT. Translation: CASSRDTSFSTDTQYF.

The rearrangement uses TRBV11-2 and TRBJ1-2; TRBD1 is a possible D gene (5 bases). The germline CDR1 and CDR2 sequences are SGHAT and FQNNGV. The CDR3 has 15 amino acids. Between the trimmed V and J ends, which lost 5 bases and 6 bases, there was a span of 19 bases. In nucleotides, the CDR3 is TGTGCCAGCAGCCCAAGGAGTAGGGGCCAAGATGGCTACACCTTC. This translates into CASSPRSRGQDGYTF.

In the case of this clone: The germline gene is not matched at one end of the junction; a read error may be the cause. The J gene is TRBJ2-2, the V gene TRBV7-7, with D maybe TRBD1 (6 bases). This CDR3 is built from 14 residues. Germline-derived CDR1 and CDR2 are SSHAT and FNYEAQ (reference sequence). Here the CDR3 DNA reads TGTGCTAGCAGACAGGCCCCGAACACCGGGGAGCTGTTTTTT. Its translation is CASRQAPNTGELFF.

V usage is TRBV7-3 and J usage is TRBJ1-2; 10 bases are a match to TRBD1. The germline V gene encodes CDR1 SGHTA and CDR2 FQGTGA. CDR3 size: 15 residues. The V segment lost 5 bases and the J segment 4 bases; nucleotides outside the gene matches: 7. The CDR3 region has the DNA TGTGCCAGCAGCCCGACAGGGGGCCTCCTCTATGGCTACACCTTC. This sequence encodes CASSPTGGLLYGYTF.

This chain connects TRBV7-2 to TRBJ2-3; D is ambiguous. Germline V CDR1 and CDR2: SGHTA, FQGNSA. This CDR3 is built from 14 residues. Trimming cost V 1 base and J 2 bases, with 7 bases left between them. The CDR3 here is CASSLEQSTDTQYF. CDR3 nucleotides: TGTGCCAGCAGCTTAGAACAGTCCACAGATACGCAGTATTTT.

This clone was recorded once. The chain is built from TRBV5-1 and TRBJ2-5, with D possibly being TRBD2 (5 bases). The CDR3 sequence is 17 residues long. Germline CDR1 is SGHRS and CDR2 is YFSETQ. The germline V and J ends were trimmed by 0 bases and 3 bases, with 18 bases remaining between them. Here the CDR3 reads CASSLGGRPGSEETQYF. The CDR3 DNA reads as TGCGCCAGCAGCTTGGGAGGACGGCCGGGGTCCGAAGAGACCCAGTACTTC.

The chain carries TRBV4-2 and TRBJ1-6; 7 bases line up with TRBD1. Germline V gene sequence: CDR1 LGHNA, CDR2 YNFKEQ. The CDR3 consists of 15 residues. Unmatched junction bases numbered 11, after V lost 4 bases and J lost 11 bases. This CDR3 is CASSLVSRGWTPLHF. In DNA, the CDR3 is TGTGCCAGCAGCCTAGTGAGCAGGGGGTGGACACCCCTCCACTTT.

This chain joins TRBV27 and TRBJ1-1; no clear D. The CDR3 is made up of 13 amino acids. CDR1 is MNHEY and CDR2 is SMNVEV in the germline V gene (reference sequence). Trimming took off 6 bases at V and 1 base at J, with 9 bases between the two ends. CDR3 sequence reads: CASSTERNTEAFF. The CDR3 nucleotides read TGTGCCAGCAGCACAGAACGGAACACTGAAGCTTTCTTT.

The CDR3 sequence is CASSPPGGSEQYF. Written as DNA, the CDR3 is TGTGCCAGCAGCCCCCCGGGGGGGTCCGAGCAGTACTTC. V is TRBV5-4 and J is TRBJ2-7, with 8 bases matching TRBD2. The CDR3 covers 13 residues. Germline trimming cut 4 bases from V and 6 bases from J; bases unmatched to any gene: 6. From germline, CDR1 is SGHNT and CDR2 YYREEE (reference sequence).

J is TRBJ2-5 and V is TRBV7-8, with D perhaps TRBD1 (6 bases). Trimming cost V 5 bases and J 3 bases, with 16 bases left between them. Germline assignment: CDR1 SGHVS and CDR2 FQNEAQ. The CDR3 has 15 residues. CDR3 amino acids: CASSKEYRAKETQYF. CDR3 sequence (DNA): TGTGCCAGCAGCAAGGAATACAGGGCCAAAGAGACCCAGTACTTC.

In DNA, the CDR3 is TGTGCCAGCAGCCAGGCCACCGGGACAGGCGGATACTCACCCCTCCACTTT. Protein product: CASSQATGTGGYSPLHF. The chain recombines TRBV27 with TRBJ1-6, with TRBD1 identical over 8 bases. With 6 bases clipped from V and 10 bases from J, the junction kept 17 bases outside the gene matches. CDR1 and CDR2 (germline): MNHEY, SMNVEV (reference sequence). The CDR3 loop spans 17 amino acids.

The gene calls are TRBV7-8 and TRBJ1-4; TRBD1 aligns across 7 bases. This CDR3 region has 15 residues. Germline values: CDR1 SGHVS, CDR2 FQNEAQ. V lost 6 bases, J lost 4 bases, and 8 bases stayed unmatched. CDR3 region: CASRPLGTDNEKLFF. For the CDR3, the DNA is TGTGCCAGCAGACCACTCGGGACAGATAATGAAAAACTGTTTTTT.

V gene TRBV7-6 combines with J gene TRBJ1-5, with D possibly being TRBD1 (5 bases). Trimming removed 0 bases from V and 2 bases from J, with 8 bases in between. This CDR3 comprises 15 residues. Germline-derived CDR1 and CDR2 are SGHVS and FNYEAQ. CDR3 amino acids: CASSLAGGGNQPQHF. The CDR3 nucleotides read TGTGCCAGCAGCTTAGCGGGGGGGGGCAATCAGCCCCAGCATTTT.

The chain couples TRBV4-3 to TRBJ2-1, with 11 nucleotides matching TRBD2. The V segment lost 0 bases and the J segment 5 bases; nucleotides outside the gene matches: 6. Germline CDR1 LGHNA, CDR2 YSLEER. The CDR3 length is 17 residues. The CDR3 bases are TGCGCCAGCAGCCAAGAATTTACTAGCGGGGGCCACAATGAGCAGTTCTTC. Translating gives CASSQEFTSGGHNEQFF.

This chain uses TRBV6-5 with TRBJ1-1; D perhaps matches TRBD1 (5 bases). Looked up from germline, CDR1 is MNHEY and CDR2 is SVGAGI. The CDR3 runs to 14 residues. V gave up 0 bases and J gave up 6 bases, with 11 bases separating them. The CDR3 loop is CASSYSGPQSEAFF. The CDR3 nucleotides are TGTGCCAGCAGTTACTCGGGGCCTCAATCTGAAGCTTTCTTT.

The chain combines TRBV4-2 with TRBJ1-1, with TRBD1 identical over 7 bases. Per the germline V gene, CDR1 is LGHNA and CDR2 is YNFKEQ. The CDR3 runs to 17 residues. V lost 0 bases and J lost 3; bases outside the gene matches: 10. CDR3 sequence reads: CASSQDRATGLDTEAFF. CDR3 DNA sequence: TGTGCCAGCAGCCAAGATCGGGCGACAGGGTTGGACACTGAAGCTTTCTTT.

The CDR3, as DNA: TGCGCCAGCATAACTTACAGGTTTTACGAGCAGTACTTC. Its translation: CASITYRFYEQYF. The J gene is TRBJ2-7, the V gene TRBV10-1, with D tentatively TRBD1 (5 bases). V lost 7 bases, J lost 4 bases, and 14 bases lay in between. The CDR3 has 13 amino acids. CDR1 is WNHNN, CDR2 SYGVQD, per germline (reference sequence).

The chain carries TRBV6-1 and TRBJ2-7; tentatively, D is TRBD2 (6 bases). The length of the CDR3 is 14 residues. Germline CDR1 and CDR2: MNHNS and SASEGT. Between the trimmed V and J ends, which lost 5 bases and 1 base, there was a span of 12 bases. The CDR3 DNA is TGTGCCAGCAGTCCTCTCGCGGGGTCCTACGAGCAGTACTTC. This gives the protein CASSPLAGSYEQYF.

This rearrangement joins TRBV7-9 to TRBJ1-1; D is undetermined. Germline V gene lookup returns CDR1 SEHNR and CDR2 FQNEAQ (reference sequence). The CDR3 is 15 residues long. Between the trimmed V and J ends, which lost 4 bases and 0 bases, there was a span of 12 bases. The CDR3: CASSSTGMMNTEAFF. DNA for the CDR3: TGTGCCAGCAGCTCCACCGGGATGATGAACACTGAAGCTTTCTTT.

The chain uses TRBV4-3 and TRBJ1-2; no reliable D call. The CDR3 has 14 amino acids. Germline lookup yields CDR1 LGHNA and CDR2 YSLEER. Deletions cut 0 bases from V and 1 base from J, with 6 bases between. In DNA form, the CDR3 reads TGCGCCAGCAGCCAAGATGGAGTTAACTATGGCTACACCTTC. Its translation is CASSQDGVNYGYTF.

The chain uses TRBV11-2 and TRBJ1-6; TRBD1 matches at 8 bases. The CDR3 contains 14 residues. CDR1 is SGHAT and CDR2 is FQNNGV in the germline V gene. V was clipped by 7 bases and J by 7 bases; unmatched bases: 6. Here the CDR3 reads CASTRTGWNSPLHF. CDR3 sequence (DNA): TGTGCCAGCACCCGGACAGGGTGGAATTCACCCCTCCACTTT. Supplemented by reference TRBV11-2 and TRBJ1-6, the full variable domain reads EAGVAQSPRYKIIEKRQSVAFWCNPISGHATLYWYQQILGQGPKLLIQFQNNGVVDDSQLPKDRFSAERLKGVDSTLKIQPAKLEDSAVYLCASTRTGWNSPLHFGNGTRLTVT.

This chain connects TRBV18 to TRBJ1-6, with 10 bases that match TRBD1. The CDR3 length is 15 residues. V lost 3 bases to trimming and J lost 8 bases; unmatched junction nucleotides: 4. Germline-derived CDR1 and CDR2 are KGHSH and LQKENI. The CDR3 bases are TGTGCCAGCTCACCCCGGGACAGGGGAGATTCACCCCTCCACTTT. Its translation is CASSPRDRGDSPLHF.

The V gene is TRBV19, the J gene TRBJ1-5, with TRBD1 matching 7 bases. The V gene end was trimmed by 8 bases and the J gene end by 7 bases; junction bases not matched to a gene: 14. In germline, CDR1 is LNHDA, CDR2 SQIVND (reference sequence). The CDR3 length is 15 residues. In nucleotides, the CDR3 is TGTGCCAGTTCGCTGTCTGGACAGGCGTTGCAGCCCCAGCATTTT. Residues: CASSLSGQALQPQHF.

The chain couples TRBV7-9 to TRBJ1-5; D remains ambiguous. CDR1 SEHNR and CDR2 FQNEAQ come from the germline V gene (reference sequence). V lost 6 bases to trimming and J lost 5 bases, with 8 bases between them. This CDR3 comprises 12 residues. The CDR3 DNA is TGTGCCAGCAGTCTCGGAGATCAGCCCCAGCATTTT. Protein: CASSLGDQPQHF.

The rearrangement links TRBV18 to TRBJ2-5, with D perhaps TRBD2 (7 bases). V was cut by 3 bases and J by 5 bases, with 19 bases left in between. Germline V CDR1 and CDR2: KGHSH, LQKENI. This CDR3 region has 16 residues. CDR3 coding DNA: TGTGCCAGCTCACCGGGAGGGGGAAGAGCCGGGGAGACCCAGTACTTC. Translated, it gives CASSPGGGRAGETQYF.

The gene calls are TRBV6-5 and TRBJ1-1, with 7 nucleotides matching TRBD1. Germline V gene sequence: CDR1 MNHEY, CDR2 SVGAGI. This CDR3 has 14 residues. With V trimmed by 6 bases and J by 3 bases, 7 bases remained unmatched. CDR3 in DNA: TGTGCCAGCAGGACGGACAGGTTATACACTGAAGCTTTCTTT. This codes for CASRTDRLYTEAFF.

The table lists this clone with a few counts. The chain has TRBV27 and TRBJ2-3; maybe TRBD1 (6 bases). Trimming removed 4 bases at V and 6 bases at J, with 14 bases between. This CDR3 comprises 14 residues. Germline values: CDR1 MNHEY, CDR2 SMNVEV (reference sequence). The CDR3 bases are TGTGCCAGCAGTTGGGACACCTGGGCCGATACGCAGTATTTT. Residues: CASSWDTWADTQYF.